This T cell receptor (beta chain) was captured in a study of identical twins. Study conclusions and caveats: Fewer insertions characterized abundant cord blood beta clonotypes, whereas memory repertoires showed none. Conclusions were based on cross-sectional statistical analysis, without following the same donors. Out-of-frame beta sequences exhibited a weaker degree of excess twin sharing.

As to this clonotype: What it binds is unknown.

Unique molecular identifiers were present on the cDNA, and a universal primer site came from template switching. TCRdb recomputed calls from the 5' RACE reads with MiXCR, one row per CDR3 protein. This table has 1,800,000 or so distinct CDR3 sequences, 25% to 35% appearing once. This CDR3 contains 16 residues. Trimming cost V 1 base and J 0 bases, with 11 bases left between them. Germline V lookup: CDR1 LGHDT, CDR2 YNNKEL (reference sequence). Material for sequencing was cord blood. The rearrangement joins TRBV3-1 to TRBJ2-3, with D possibly being TRBD2 (5 bases). The TCR originated in a newborn girl in good health. The CDR3 loop is CASSQVLIASTDTQYF. The CDR3 DNA sequence: TGTGCCAGCAGCCAAGTGTTGATAGCGAGCACAGATACGCAGTATTTT.